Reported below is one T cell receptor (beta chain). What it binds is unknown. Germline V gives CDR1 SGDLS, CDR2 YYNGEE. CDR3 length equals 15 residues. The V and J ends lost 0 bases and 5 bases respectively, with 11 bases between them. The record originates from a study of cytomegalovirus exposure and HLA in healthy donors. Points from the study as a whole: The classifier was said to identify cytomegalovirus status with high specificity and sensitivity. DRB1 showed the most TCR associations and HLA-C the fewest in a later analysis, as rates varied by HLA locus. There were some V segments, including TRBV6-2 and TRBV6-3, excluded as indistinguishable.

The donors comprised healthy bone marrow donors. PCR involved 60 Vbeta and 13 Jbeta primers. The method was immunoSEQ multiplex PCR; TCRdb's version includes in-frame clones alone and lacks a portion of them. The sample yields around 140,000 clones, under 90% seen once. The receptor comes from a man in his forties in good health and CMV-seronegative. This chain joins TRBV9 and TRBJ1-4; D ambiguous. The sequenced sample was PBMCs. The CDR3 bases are TGTGCCAGCAGCGTAGCAGTGGGAGAGAATGAAAAACTGTTTTTT. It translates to CASSVAVGENEKLFF.